These 32 T cell receptor beta chains were all obtained from the same sample, sequenced in a study of T cells in Graves' hyperthyroidism and ophthalmopathy. Template material for amplifying TCR beta CDR3 regions consisted of RNA transcripts. First-round RT-PCR of the TCR CDR3 relied on the HTBI primer set. TCRdb independently ran MiXCR on the multiplex PCR reads; one entry per CDR3 protein. The repertoire has hundreds of thousands of distinct CDR3 sequences, 11% to 15% of them found once; the top ten carry roughly 25%. Sequences were obtained from blood. The origin of the receptors is a woman aged 25 to 39 with Graves' hyperthyroidism.

This clonotype was recorded many times. This sequence joins TRBV5-1 and TRBJ1-5; D not resolved. The V gene lost 4 bases and the J gene lost 8 bases, with 19 bases spanning the gap. Germline lookup yields CDR1 SGHRS and CDR2 YFSETQ. The CDR3 sequence is 15 residues long. The CDR3: CASSPSDLFGEPQHF. The CDR3 DNA sequence: TGCGCCAGCAGCCCCTCCGACCTTTTCGGGGAGCCCCAGCATTTT.

The chain carries TRBV6-1 and TRBJ2-7; D possibly corresponds to TRBD1 (6 bases). Trimming shortened V by 8 bases and J by 0 bases, and 11 bases separated the two germline ends. The CDR3 consists of 13 residues. Germline V gene sequence: CDR1 MNHNS, CDR2 SASEGT. The CDR3 DNA reads TGTGCCAGCTCAAGGGGGACCTCCTACGAGCAGTACTTC. It is translated as CASSRGTSYEQYF.

This clonotype came up many times. This chain links TRBV11-2 with TRBJ2-7, with 9 bases that match TRBD1. The CDR3 length is 16 residues. Unmatched junction bases numbered 9, after V lost 4 bases and J lost 2 bases. The germline CDR1 and CDR2 sequences are SGHAT and FQNNGV. CDR3 region: CASSSHFRDRAYEQYF. The DNA for the CDR3 is TGTGCCAGCAGCTCACACTTCCGGGACAGGGCCTACGAGCAGTACTTC.

This clonotype has a count of ten or more. In nucleotides, the CDR3 is TGTGCCAGCAGTTCGACCGGGACAGGGTCCCACGAGCAGTACTTC. Translation: CASSSTGTGSHEQYF. The genes are TRBV12-3 or TRBV12-4 and TRBJ2-7; 9 bases line up with TRBD1. V dropped 4 bases and J dropped 5; count of bases not matched to a gene: 9. CDR3 length: 15 residues.

This clonotype was seen many times. The chain joins TRBV20-1 to TRBJ2-3, with no clear D. The germline gives CDR1 DFQATT, CDR2 SNEGSKA (reference sequence). With 0 bases removed from V and 0 bases from J, the gap between germline ends came to 7 bases. CDR3 length equals 14 residues. CDR3: CSARDTGSTDTQYF. The CDR3 nucleotides are TGCAGTGCTAGAGATACTGGTAGCACAGATACGCAGTATTTT.

This clonotype was seen ten or more times. The rearrangement uses TRBV20-1 and TRBJ2-3; no reliable D call. V lost 4 bases to trimming and J lost 0 bases, with 17 bases between them. The germline gives CDR1 DFQATT, CDR2 SNEGSKA (reference sequence). The CDR3 extends over 16 amino acids. The DNA of the CDR3 is TGCAGTGCTATGGCCGCAGACAAGTATAGCACAGATACGCAGTATTTT. This encodes CSAMAADKYSTDTQYF.

This clonotype appeared once. The chain recombines TRBV4-1 with TRBJ2-7, with unresolved D. V lost 4 bases, J lost 5 bases, and 9 bases lay in between. Germline-derived CDR1 and CDR2 are MGHRA and YSYEKL. This CDR3 comprises 12 residues. The CDR3 bases are TGCGCCAGCAGCCCGGAGCATGACGAGCAGTACTTC. Encoded protein: CASSPEHDEQYF.

This clonotype was detected many times. This chain connects TRBV27 to TRBJ2-7; D remains unclear. CDR1 and CDR2 (germline): MNHEY, SMNVEV (reference sequence). V lost 5 bases and J lost 0, with 11 bases in between. CDR3 length equals 14 residues. The DNA of the CDR3 is TGTGCCAGCAGTGGAATCGGGCCCTCCTACGAGCAGTACTTC. Its protein is CASSGIGPSYEQYF.

In this sample, this clonotype turned up a few times. The chain uses TRBV4-3 and TRBJ2-7; 7 nucleotides align to TRBD2. Germline trimming cut 4 bases from V and 6 bases from J; bases unmatched to any gene: 9. The CDR3 loop spans 14 amino acids. Germline loops: CDR1 LGHNA, CDR2 YSLEER. CDR3 sequence reads: CASSPESREAEQYF. The CDR3 DNA follows: TGCGCCAGCAGCCCTGAGAGTCGGGAGGCCGAGCAGTACTTC.

This clonotype was counted ten times or more. J is TRBJ2-2 and V is TRBV11-2; D is uncertain. CDR3 length equals 15 residues. Deletions cut 5 bases from V and 2 bases from J, with 12 bases between. Germline CDR1 is SGHAT and CDR2 is FQNNGV. CDR3 residues: CASSPARTNTGELFF. In DNA form, the CDR3 reads TGTGCCAGCAGCCCGGCCCGGACCAACACCGGGGAGCTGTTTTTT.

This clonotype showed up just a few times. The chain uses TRBV2 and TRBJ2-7, with a possible D match to TRBD1 (5 bases). The V end lost 5 bases, the J end lost 0 bases, and 17 bases lay between the germline ends. The CDR3 sequence is 16 residues long. Germline lookup yields CDR1 SNHLY and CDR2 FYNNEI. CDR3 in amino acids: CASSIATEILSYEQYF. DNA for the CDR3: TGTGCCAGCAGTATCGCGACAGAGATCCTCTCCTACGAGCAGTACTTC.

This clonotype has a handful of counts. This chain links TRBV10-3 with TRBJ1-2; D possibly corresponds to TRBD1 (6 bases). V gave up 0 bases and J gave up 0 bases, with 17 bases separating them. CDR1 ENHRY and CDR2 SYGVKD come from the germline V gene. CDR3 size: 18 residues. Here the CDR3 reads CAISESPSGGAANYGYTF. CDR3 DNA: TGTGCCATCAGTGAGTCGCCTTCGGGGGGCGCAGCTAACTATGGCTACACCTTC.

This clonotype was found a few times. The V gene is TRBV19, the J gene TRBJ1-1, with D unresolved. V gave up 6 bases and J gave up 4 bases, with 12 bases separating them. The CDR3 has 13 amino acids. The V gene's germline CDR1 is LNHDA and CDR2 SQIVND (reference sequence). CDR3 protein: CASRKEWGTEAFF. The CDR3 nucleotides read TGTGCCAGTAGAAAGGAGTGGGGCACTGAAGCTTTCTTT.

The genes are TRBV24-1 and TRBJ1-1; 10 positions agree with TRBD1. The CDR3 length is 18 residues. In germline, CDR1 is KGHDR, CDR2 SFDVKD. The junction had 17 bases not matched to a gene; V was cut back by 8 bases and J by 3 bases. Written as DNA, the CDR3 is TGTGCCACCACCGGAGACAGGGGGCGAGCAGCAGGCGACACTGAAGCTTTCTTT. This codes for CATTGDRGRAAGDTEAFF.

With respect to this clonotype: With a much larger clone just one base away, this may be a read error. V usage is TRBV20-1 and J usage is TRBJ2-2; D perhaps matches TRBD1 (5 bases). This CDR3 is built from 14 residues. Per the germline V gene, CDR1 is DFQATT and CDR2 is SNEGSKA (reference sequence). In nucleotides, the CDR3 is TGCAGTGCTGGAGAAACAGGGAACACCGGGGAGCTGTTTTTT. Translating it yields CSAGETGNTGELFF.

This sequence joins TRBV7-2 and TRBJ1-1, with D maybe TRBD1 (5 bases). The CDR3 runs 14 residues. The V gene's germline CDR1 is SGHTA and CDR2 FQGNSA. V was clipped by 4 bases and J by 4 bases, with 13 bases between them. The CDR3 nucleotides are TGTGCCAGCAGCTCAAGAACAGGCCCCACTGAAGCTTTCTTT. It specifies CASSSRTGPTEAFF.

This clonotype was seen repeatedly, ten times or more. This chain uses TRBV27 with TRBJ2-1; TRBD2 aligns across 14 bases. In germline, CDR1 is MNHEY, CDR2 SMNVEV (reference sequence). V lost 1 base, J lost 10 bases, and 6 bases stayed unmatched. This CDR3 has 16 residues. The chain's CDR3 is CASSLFPGLAGVEQFF. The CDR3 coding sequence is TGTGCCAGCAGTTTATTTCCGGGACTAGCGGGAGTCGAGCAGTTCTTC.

The V gene is TRBV7-2, the J gene TRBJ2-1, with D possibly TRBD2 on 5 matching bases. The length of the CDR3 is 16 residues. Germline V gives CDR1 SGHTA, CDR2 FQGNSA. Deletions cut 5 bases from V and 9 bases from J, with 23 bases between. CDR3 sequence (DNA): TGTGCCAGCAGCCCCCGGGGTGGTAGCGCATTAGGTGAGCAGTTCTTC. Its protein is CASSPRGGSALGEQFF. Filled out from reference TRBV7-2 and TRBJ2-1, the complete variable domain reads GAGVSQSPSNKVTEKGKDVELRCDPISGHTALYWYRQSLGQGLEFLIYFQGNSAPDKSGLPSDRFSAERTGGSVSTLTIQRTQQEDSAVYLCASSPRGGSALGEQFFGPGTRLTVL.

V is TRBV11-2 and J is TRBJ2-7; D is possibly TRBD1 (5 bases). The V end lost 0 bases, the J end lost 2 bases, and 8 bases lay between the germline ends. CDR1 and CDR2 (germline): SGHAT, FQNNGV. The CDR3 runs 14 residues. CDR3 DNA: TGTGCCAGCAGCTTAGACAGGGTAGCCTACGAGCAGTACTTC. Its protein product is CASSLDRVAYEQYF.

This clonotype came up many times. The V gene is TRBV7-2, the J gene TRBJ1-2; tentatively, D is TRBD1 (6 bases). Deletions cut 8 bases from V and 4 bases from J, with 17 bases between. From germline, CDR1 is SGHTA and CDR2 FQGNSA. This CDR3 comprises 14 residues. CDR3 bases: TGTGCCAGCCATGCGGGGGGCCTGGGCTATGGCTACACCTTC. Its translation: CASHAGGLGYGYTF.

This clonotype was seen ten or more times. This chain uses TRBV11-3 with TRBJ2-5, with D perhaps assigned TRBD1 or TRBD2 (5 bases each). CDR1 SGHNT and CDR2 YENEEA come from the germline V gene. The CDR3 spans 13 residues. Deletions cut 5 bases from V and 7 bases from J, with 14 bases between. The chain's CDR3 is CASSPIGGGTQYF. The CDR3 DNA sequence: TGTGCCAGCAGCCCCATCGGTGGGGGGACCCAGTACTTC.

This clonotype was detected a few times. This chain links TRBV5-1 with TRBJ2-1, with 11 bases aligning to TRBD2. The germline gives CDR1 SGHRS, CDR2 YFSETQ. This CDR3 comprises 17 residues. Trimming took 4 bases from V and 2 from J; bases not matched to a gene: 8. CDR3 nucleotides: TGCGCCAGCAGCACGGGACTAGCGGAAGGTCCCTACAATGAGCAGTTCTTC. It is translated as CASSTGLAEGPYNEQFF.

About this clonotype itself: A much larger clone differs from this one at a single base, so this may be a read error. This rearrangement joins TRBV19 to TRBJ1-5; 8 bases fit TRBD1. Germline trimming cut 5 bases from V and 9 bases from J; bases unmatched to any gene: 9. The CDR3 covers 14 residues. CDR1 LNHDA and CDR2 SQIVND come from the germline V gene (reference sequence). CDR3 amino acids: CASSVGSGGWPQHF. The DNA for the CDR3 is TGTGCCAGTAGTGTAGGTTCAGGGGGCTGGCCCCAGCATTTT.

The V call is TRBV7-9, the J call TRBJ2-2; D is ambiguous. Germline CDR1 and CDR2: SEHNR and FQNEAQ (reference sequence). The CDR3 covers 16 residues. The V gene lost 4 bases and the J gene lost 0 bases, with 12 bases spanning the gap. The CDR3 DNA reads as TGTGCCAGCAGCTCTACAGAGTTCGCGAACACCGGGGAGCTGTTTTTT. Its protein product is CASSSTEFANTGELFF.

This clonotype was seen more than once but under ten times. This rearrangement joins TRBV29-1 to TRBJ1-2, with TRBD1 identical over 9 bases. The CDR3 is made up of 13 amino acids. Germline V gives CDR1 SQVTM, CDR2 ANQGSEA. J lost 8 bases, V lost 5 bases, and 9 bases had no gene match. The CDR3 nucleotides are TGCAGCGTTTGGGACAGGGAGGTTGGAGGCTACACCTTC. It encodes CSVWDREVGGYTF.

This clonotype was detected ten times or more. The V gene is TRBV20-1, the J gene TRBJ2-7; D unresolved. Germline assignment: CDR1 DFQATT and CDR2 SNEGSKA (reference sequence). Trimming took off 0 bases at V and 2 bases at J, with 8 bases between the two ends. The CDR3 covers 13 residues. The CDR3 nucleotides read TGCAGTGCTAGAGATGTGGGTACCTACGAGCAGTACTTC. Translated: CSARDVGTYEQYF.

This clonotype has at least ten counts. CDR3 DNA: TGTGCCAGCAGCTTCATCGGCGACAGGCCCTACTACGAGCAGTACTTC. Protein product: CASSFIGDRPYYEQYF. The V gene is TRBV11-1, the J gene TRBJ2-7; perhaps TRBD1 as D (6 bases). The CDR3 consists of 16 residues. Deletions cut 3 bases from V and 3 bases from J, with 18 bases between. Germline V gene data show CDR1 as SGHAT and CDR2 as FQDESV (reference sequence).

This clonotype was seen at least ten times. CDR3 protein: CASIETGWGLPDTQYF. CDR3 DNA sequence: TGTGCCAGCATCGAGACAGGGTGGGGGCTGCCAGATACGCAGTATTTT. The J gene is TRBJ2-3, the V gene TRBV2; 7 bases align to TRBD1. The CDR3 is 16 residues long. CDR1 SNHLY and CDR2 FYNNEI come from the germline V gene. Germline trimming cut 7 bases from V and 4 bases from J; bases unmatched to any gene: 14.

Regarding this clonotype: At one of its ends the junction is not consistent with the germline gene, which may arise from a read error. V and J are TRBV10-3 and TRBJ2-5, with 10 bases that match TRBD2. In germline, CDR1 is ENHRY, CDR2 SYGVKD. The CDR3 has 18 amino acids. CDR3 residues: CSISDAGTSVRAGETQYF. The CDR3 DNA is TGTTCCATCAGTGACGCCGGGACTAGCGTGAGGGCCGGGGAGACCCAGTACTTC.

The chain has TRBV4-3 and TRBJ2-7; 7 nucleotides match TRBD2. CDR1 LGHNA and CDR2 YSLEER come from the germline V gene. J lost 6 bases, V lost 5 bases, and 10 bases had no gene match. The length of the CDR3 is 14 residues. The CDR3 region is CASSTLGLVGEQYF. The CDR3 DNA is TGCGCCAGCAGCACCTTAGGACTAGTTGGCGAGCAGTACTTC.

This clonotype has only a few counts. The genes are TRBV3-1 and TRBJ2-5; TRBD2 is a possible D gene (5 bases). The CDR3 spans 15 residues. V was clipped by 6 bases and J by 8 bases, with 22 bases between them. CDR1 LGHDT and CDR2 YNNKEL come from the germline V gene (reference sequence). DNA of the CDR3: TGTGCCAGCAGAGAGGACTTCCACCCGCAAAGCACCCAGTACTTC. Its translation is CASREDFHPQSTQYF.

This clonotype was seen many times. The chain combines TRBV12-3 or TRBV12-4 with TRBJ2-3; 8 bases map to TRBD1. The V gene end was trimmed by 5 bases and the J gene end by 3 bases; junction bases not matched to a gene: 4. This CDR3 has 14 residues. CDR3 residues: CASSRGQETDTQYF. The CDR3 nucleotides are TGTGCCAGCAGTAGGGGACAGGAGACAGATACGCAGTATTTT.